The 14 T cell receptor beta chains reported below all come from one sample, sequenced in a study of beta chain features in type 1 diabetes. As every portion of the isolated RNA was reverse transcribed, the sequencing read expressed TCRB transcripts. Repertoires were generated with immunoSEQ multiplex PCR, while TCRdb's copy carries only in-frame clones and drops some. The table lists around 330,000 clones, approximately 11% of them singletons. Sequenced sample: naive CD4+ T cells from blood. Receptor source: a woman in her twenties or thirties in good health.

This clone has a handful of counts. The chain couples TRBV25-1 to TRBJ2-7; 11 bases align to TRBD2. The V gene's germline CDR1 is MGHDK and CDR2 SYGVNS. This CDR3 spans 11 amino acids. J was trimmed by 11 bases and V by 4 bases; bases with no gene match: 1. The CDR3: CASSGGLAEYF. For the CDR3, the DNA is TGTGCCAGCAGTGGGGGACTAGCGGAGTACTTC.

This clone was detected a few times. The gene calls are TRBV7-3 and TRBJ2-1, with 10 bases lining up with TRBD1. In germline, CDR1 is SGHTA, CDR2 FQGTGA. V dropped 3 bases and J dropped 2; count of bases not matched to a gene: 7. This CDR3 contains 17 residues. The CDR3 spells CASSLTPGQGAYNEQFF. DNA for the CDR3: TGTGCCAGCAGCTTGACCCCCGGACAGGGGGCCTACAATGAGCAGTTCTTC.

This clone was counted a few times. V is TRBV18 and J is TRBJ1-2; TRBD1 agrees at 7 bases. The CDR3 covers 11 residues. Looked up from germline, CDR1 is KGHSH and CDR2 is LQKENI. J gave up 8 bases and V 3 bases, and 0 bases lay outside the gene matches. The CDR3 sequence is CASSPDRGYTF. DNA for the CDR3: TGTGCCAGCTCACCGGACAGGGGCTACACCTTC.

The rearrangement joins TRBV14 to TRBJ1-2; D unclear. This CDR3 region has 14 residues. CDR1 SGHDN and CDR2 FVKESK come from the germline V gene. Deletions cut 3 bases from V and 5 bases from J, with 13 bases between. The CDR3 region has the DNA TGTGCCAGCAGCCATGGGCCCGCTCCTTATGGCTACACCTTC. This codes for CASSHGPAPYGYTF.

This clone was picked up a small number of times. The rearrangement joins TRBV28 to TRBJ2-3; D not resolved. The CDR3 runs to 12 residues. V dropped 5 bases and J dropped 3 bases, with 6 bases sitting between them. Per the germline V gene, CDR1 is MDHEN and CDR2 is SYDVKM. The CDR3 loop is CASSTVTDTQYF. CDR3 in DNA: TGTGCCAGCAGTACTGTGACAGATACGCAGTATTTT.

V is TRBV4-2 and J is TRBJ1-4, with D perhaps TRBD1 (6 bases). CDR3 length: 16 residues. Germline V gene sequence: CDR1 LGHNA, CDR2 YNFKEQ. Trimming left V 3 bases short and J 4 bases short, with 15 bases between. For the CDR3, the DNA is TGTGCCAGCAGCCAGACACAGGGCTTTAATAATGAAAAACTGTTTTTT. Translating it yields CASSQTQGFNNEKLFF.

In its sample, this clone was seen a few times. This rearrangement joins TRBV6-5 to TRBJ1-5; D gene ambiguous. This CDR3 has 15 amino acids. Trimming removed 5 bases at V and 1 base at J, with 12 bases between. In germline, CDR1 is MNHEY, CDR2 SVGAGI. The CDR3 sequence is CASSRDGLSNQPQHF. The CDR3 DNA sequence: TGTGCCAGCAGTCGAGACGGACTGAGCAATCAGCCCCAGCATTTT.

The V and J genes are TRBV5-8 and TRBJ2-5; the match to TRBD2 covers 7 bases. CDR1 is SGHTS, CDR2 YDEGEE, per germline. This CDR3 is 16 amino acids long. The trim removed 2 bases at V and 5 bases at J, leaving 12 bases unmatched. The CDR3 DNA follows: TGTGCCAGCAGCTTAGGGGTCGGGAGGATCGCGGAGACCCAGTACTTC. Translating gives CASSLGVGRIAETQYF.

The CDR3 reads CASSSLLAGGFGGNNEQFF. CDR3 in DNA: TGTGCCAGCAGCTCGCTACTAGCGGGAGGGTTCGGGGGCAACAATGAGCAGTTCTTC. This rearrangement joins TRBV7-9 to TRBJ2-1; 13 nucleotides align to TRBD2. CDR3 length: 19 residues. The V segment lost 4 bases and the J segment 5 bases; nucleotides outside the gene matches: 14. Germline V CDR1 and CDR2: SEHNR, FQNEAQ (reference sequence).

The chain joins TRBV7-3 to TRBJ2-2; unclear D gene. Germline V lookup: CDR1 SGHTA, CDR2 FQGTGA. Trimming left V 1 base short and J 7 bases short, with 7 bases between. This CDR3 comprises 13 residues. The CDR3: CASSLNIVGELFF. CDR3 DNA sequence: TGTGCCAGCAGCTTAAACATTGTCGGGGAGCTGTTTTTT.

The rearrangement joins TRBV5-1 to TRBJ2-1, with D possibly matching TRBD2 (5 bases). The V gene lost 5 bases and the J gene lost 6 bases, with 15 bases spanning the gap. The CDR3 loop spans 14 amino acids. Germline lookup yields CDR1 SGHRS and CDR2 YFSETQ. CDR3: CASSSTGEINEQFF. The CDR3, as DNA: TGCGCCAGCAGTTCCACTGGGGAGATCAATGAGCAGTTCTTC.

In this sample, this clone turned up a few times. The chain has TRBV13 and TRBJ2-7; tentatively, D is TRBD2 (6 bases). Trimming removed 8 bases at V and 3 bases at J, with 11 bases between. Germline lookup yields CDR1 PRHDT and CDR2 FYEKMQ (reference sequence). The CDR3 contains 12 residues. CDR3 sequence (DNA): TGTGCCAGCGGACGAGCGGGCTACGAGCAGTACTTC. Amino acid sequence: CASGRAGYEQYF.

This clone was seen a handful of times. V and J are TRBV19 and TRBJ2-4, with 7 bases that match TRBD1. Trimming cost V 6 bases and J 0 bases; bases outside gene matches: 14. The CDR3 covers 18 residues. From germline, CDR1 is LNHDA and CDR2 SQIVND (reference sequence). CDR3 coding DNA: TGTGCCAGTAGCAAAAGGGGGCCTGAGGGGCTAGCCAAAAACATTCAGTACTTC. Translation: CASSKRGPEGLAKNIQYF.

The gene calls are TRBV7-2 and TRBJ2-7, with D possibly TRBD2 on 5 matching bases. This CDR3 region has 15 residues. V lost 3 bases to trimming and J lost 4 bases, with 16 bases between them. CDR1 and CDR2 from the germline V gene are SGHTA and FQGNSA. CDR3 coding DNA: TGTGCCAGCAGCTTTGTCGGAAGCCCGGGATACGAGCAGTACTTC. Its translation: CASSFVGSPGYEQYF.